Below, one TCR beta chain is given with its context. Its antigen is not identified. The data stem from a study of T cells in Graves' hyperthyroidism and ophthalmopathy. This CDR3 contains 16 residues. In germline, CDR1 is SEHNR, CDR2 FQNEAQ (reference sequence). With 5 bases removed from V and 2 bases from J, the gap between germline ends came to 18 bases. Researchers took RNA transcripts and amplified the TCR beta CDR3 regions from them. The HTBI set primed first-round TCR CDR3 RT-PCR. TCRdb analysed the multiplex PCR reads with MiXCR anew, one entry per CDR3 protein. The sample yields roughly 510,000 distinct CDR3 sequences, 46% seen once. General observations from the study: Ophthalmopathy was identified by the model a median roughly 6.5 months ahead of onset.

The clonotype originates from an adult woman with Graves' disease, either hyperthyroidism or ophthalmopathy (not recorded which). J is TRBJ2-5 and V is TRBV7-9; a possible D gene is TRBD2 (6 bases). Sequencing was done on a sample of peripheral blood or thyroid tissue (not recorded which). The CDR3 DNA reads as TGTGCCAGCAGCCCGGACTATTCTGAGTTACAAGAGACCCAGTACTTC. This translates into CASSPDYSELQETQYF.